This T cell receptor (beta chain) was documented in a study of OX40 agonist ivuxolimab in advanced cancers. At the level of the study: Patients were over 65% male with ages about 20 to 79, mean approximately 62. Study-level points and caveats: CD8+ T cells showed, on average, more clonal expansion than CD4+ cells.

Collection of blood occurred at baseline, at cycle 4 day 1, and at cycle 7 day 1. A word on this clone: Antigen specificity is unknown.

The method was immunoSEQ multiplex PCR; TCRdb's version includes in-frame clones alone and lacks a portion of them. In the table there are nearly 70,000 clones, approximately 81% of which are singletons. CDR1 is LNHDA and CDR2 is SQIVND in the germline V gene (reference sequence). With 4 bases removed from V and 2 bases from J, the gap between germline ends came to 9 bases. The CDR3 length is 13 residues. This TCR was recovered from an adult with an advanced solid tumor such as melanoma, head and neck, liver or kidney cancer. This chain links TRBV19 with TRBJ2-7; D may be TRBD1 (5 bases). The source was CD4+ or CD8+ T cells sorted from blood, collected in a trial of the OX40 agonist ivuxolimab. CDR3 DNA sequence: TGTGCCAGTAGTACCGACAGTACCTACGAGCAGTACTTC. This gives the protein CASSTDSTYEQYF.